The 31 T cell receptor beta chains below were found in one sample sequenced in a study of a mutant IDH1 vaccine in newly diagnosed glioma. The time point is: week 5, during vaccination. Doses consisted of 300 ug of mutant IDH1 20-mer peptide each, paired with topical imiquimod. The antigens for these receptors are not known. TCRdb's copy holds only in-frame clones and misses some; the assay was immunoSEQ multiplex PCR. The sample lists about 38,000 clones, about 84% occurring once. Material: PBMCs, obtained from a glioma patient whose treatment included an IDH1 peptide vaccine. The receptors shown here come from a man aged 35-49 years with glioma.

The chain links TRBV30 to TRBJ1-6, with 8 bases lining up with TRBD1. Trimming at V came to 5 bases and at J to 5 bases, leaving 11 bases not matched to a gene. The CDR3 sequence is 16 residues long. Germline V gives CDR1 GTSNPN, CDR2 SVGIG (reference sequence). CDR3 region: CAWAWNPGQDNSPLHF. CDR3 in DNA: TGTGCCTGGGCGTGGAATCCGGGACAGGATAATTCACCCCTCCACTTT.

The chain has TRBV13 and TRBJ2-6; possible D gene TRBD1, 6 bases. V was shortened by 2 bases and J by 2 bases, with 13 bases between the two germline ends. The germline gives CDR1 PRHDT, CDR2 FYEKMQ (reference sequence). This CDR3 has 17 residues. In DNA form, the CDR3 reads TGTGCCAGCAGCTTATTTCCAGGGGATGCTGGGGCCAACGTCCTGACTTTC. Residues: CASSLFPGDAGANVLTF.

The rearrangement uses TRBV9 and TRBJ1-3, with a weak D call TRBD1 (6 bases). Germline V gene data show CDR1 as SGDLS and CDR2 as YYNGEE. V was trimmed by 0 bases and J by 4 bases, leaving 11 bases between them. The CDR3 runs 15 residues. The CDR3 protein is CASSVAGAEGNTIYF. In nucleotides, the CDR3 is TGTGCCAGCAGCGTAGCAGGGGCCGAAGGAAACACCATATATTTT.

The J gene is TRBJ1-2, the V gene TRBV10-2; unclear D gene. CDR1 and CDR2 (germline): WSHSY, SAAADI. The CDR3 runs 14 residues. Between the trimmed V and J ends, which lost 6 bases and 0 bases, there was a span of 11 bases. CDR3 in DNA: TGCGCCAGCAGCCCGACGGATACTAACTATGGCTACACCTTC. It encodes CASSPTDTNYGYTF.

DNA for the CDR3: TGTGCCAGCAGTGCGCGCAGTGGCAATCAGCCCCAGCATTTT. This encodes CASSARSGNQPQHF. The chain links TRBV2 to TRBJ1-5; D call uncertain. The CDR3 is made up of 14 amino acids. Germline values: CDR1 SNHLY, CDR2 FYNNEI. The ends were cut back, 4 bases at V and 2 bases at J, with 9 bases in the middle.

This chain links TRBV7-9 with TRBJ1-2, with D maybe TRBD1 (6 bases). There are 14 residues in the CDR3. Trimming removed 5 bases from V and 12 bases from J, with 22 bases in between. CDR1 is SEHNR and CDR2 is FQNEAQ in the germline V gene (reference sequence). The chain's CDR3 is CASSRRGAAVVHTF. The CDR3 coding sequence is TGTGCCAGCAGCCGGCGGGGGGCGGCCGTTGTCCACACCTTC.

J is TRBJ1-6 and V is TRBV7-8; a weak D match, TRBD1 (5 bases). The V end lost 11 bases, the J end lost 2 bases, and 13 bases lay between the germline ends. This CDR3 is built from 14 residues. Looked up from germline, CDR1 is SGHVS and CDR2 is FQNEAQ. The CDR3 coding sequence is TGTGCCGTCCTGACGGGACCCTATAATTCACCCCTCCACTTT. Translation: CAVLTGPYNSPLHF.

The chain employs TRBV4-2 and TRBJ1-5; D gene uncertain. The CDR3 sequence is 15 residues long. The germline V gene encodes CDR1 LGHNA and CDR2 YNFKEQ. The V and J ends lost 0 bases and 3 bases respectively, with 9 bases between them. The CDR3 sequence is CASSQDWESNQPQHF. For the CDR3, the DNA is TGTGCCAGCAGCCAAGACTGGGAATCCAATCAGCCCCAGCATTTT.

This clone was picked up a small number of times. The CDR3 loop reads CASSQDGLGSEQYF. The CDR3 DNA reads TGCGCCAGCAGCCAAGATGGACTCGGATCCGAGCAGTACTTC. The chain recombines TRBV4-1 with TRBJ2-7, with D perhaps matching TRBD2 (5 bases). There are 14 residues in the CDR3. Trimming removed 0 bases from V and 6 bases from J, with 12 bases in between. CDR1 and CDR2 from the germline V gene are MGHRA and YSYEKL.

The chain combines TRBV7-2 with TRBJ2-1, with D possibly matching TRBD1 (5 bases). Germline V gene sequence: CDR1 SGHTA, CDR2 FQGNSA. This CDR3 has 14 amino acids. V was pared by 5 bases and J by 7 bases, with 15 bases between. The CDR3 sequence: CASSPRQIGNEQFF. The CDR3 nucleotides are TGTGCCAGCAGCCCCAGACAGATCGGGAATGAGCAGTTCTTC.

The gene calls are TRBV23-1 and TRBJ2-5; 7 nucleotides match TRBD1. TRBV23-1 is reported as an ORF; its role is uncertain. This CDR3 contains 13 residues. Trimming at V came to 6 bases and at J to 5 bases, leaving 6 bases not matched to a gene. This CDR3 reads CASRTGRLETQYF. The CDR3 DNA follows: TGCGCCAGCAGGACAGGGCGGTTGGAGACCCAGTACTTC.

V is TRBV30 and J is TRBJ1-6; D is unclear. CDR3 length equals 13 residues. V dropped 4 bases and J dropped 6 bases, with 10 bases sitting between them. The germline gives CDR1 GTSNPN, CDR2 SVGIG (reference sequence). The CDR3 nucleotides read TGTGCCTGGAAACAGACAATTAATTCACCCCTCCACTTT. This sequence encodes CAWKQTINSPLHF.

Judged by abundance, this clone is medium-sized. The chain uses TRBV7-9 and TRBJ1-5, with TRBD1 identical over 7 bases. V lost 4 bases, J lost 9 bases, and 9 bases stayed unmatched. The germline V gene encodes CDR1 SEHNR and CDR2 FQNEAQ (reference sequence). The CDR3 runs to 14 residues. The CDR3 DNA reads TGTGCCAGCAGCTCAGACAGGGCTGCACGGCCCCAGCATTTT. This codes for CASSSDRAARPQHF.

The chain joins TRBV7-9 to TRBJ1-6; tentative D call: TRBD1 (6 bases). The CDR3 has 15 residues. Germline values: CDR1 SEHNR, CDR2 FQNEAQ (reference sequence). Trimming shortened V by 2 bases and J by 8 bases, and 13 bases separated the two germline ends. In DNA, the CDR3 is TGTGCCAGCAGCTTAAGTCAGGGGTGGGATTCACCCCTCCACTTT. Its translation is CASSLSQGWDSPLHF.

By share of the sample, this clone is medium-sized. The gene calls are TRBV7-2 and TRBJ1-6, with D possibly matching TRBD1 (5 bases). Germline CDR1 SGHTA, CDR2 FQGNSA. The CDR3 runs 17 residues. Trimming took 2 bases from V and 6 from J, leaving 17 bases between them. The chain's CDR3 is CASSLQPVGRVNSPLHF. CDR3 sequence (DNA): TGTGCCAGCAGCTTACAACCGGTGGGCAGGGTTAATTCACCCCTCCACTTT.

A few counts support this clone. This chain connects TRBV2 to TRBJ2-1, with TRBD2 identical over 13 bases. CDR3 length: 14 residues. V was pared by 7 bases and J by 7 bases, with 4 bases of the junction left unmatched. Germline CDR1 SNHLY, CDR2 FYNNEI. CDR3 loop: CASIGGLAGNEQFF. CDR3 DNA: TGTGCCAGCATTGGGGGACTAGCGGGGAATGAGCAGTTCTTC. The variable domain in full, completed from reference TRBV2 and TRBJ2-1, reads EPEVTQTPSHQVTQMGQEVILRCVPISNHLYFYWYRQILGQKVEFLVSFYNNEISEKSEIFDDQFSVERPDGSNFTLKIRSTKLEDSAMYFCASIGGLAGNEQFFGPGTRLTVL.

V usage is TRBV2 and J usage is TRBJ1-3, with D unclear. V shed 10 bases and J shed 1 base, with 14 bases lying between them. The CDR3 has 14 amino acids. Germline-derived CDR1 and CDR2 are SNHLY and FYNNEI. CDR3: CAIFLGISGNTIYF. CDR3 nucleotides: TGTGCCATTTTCTTAGGGATTTCTGGAAACACCATATATTTT.

This clone has a handful of counts. J is TRBJ2-2 and V is TRBV5-4; TRBD2 might be the D (6 bases). Germline CDR1 and CDR2: SGHNT and YYREEE (reference sequence). This CDR3 contains 16 residues. V lost 4 bases to trimming and J lost 5 bases, with 18 bases between them. CDR3 sequence (DNA): TGTGCCAGCAGCCCCTCTTGGAGGGACCAGACCGGGGAGCTGTTTTTT. The encoded protein is CASSPSWRDQTGELFF.

The chain joins TRBV9 to TRBJ2-5; no reliable D call. Germline V gives CDR1 SGDLS, CDR2 YYNGEE. V was trimmed by 4 bases and J by 7 bases, leaving 17 bases between them. This CDR3 has 14 amino acids. CDR3 residues: CASSPRLELGTQYF. The DNA for the CDR3 is TGTGCCAGCAGCCCTCGACTGGAGCTCGGGACCCAGTACTTC.

V and J are TRBV27 and TRBJ1-6; no firm D call. The CDR3 is made up of 12 amino acids. The V and J ends lost 5 bases and 2 bases respectively, with 1 base between them. Looked up from germline, CDR1 is MNHEY and CDR2 is SMNVEV (reference sequence). The CDR3 nucleotides are TGTGCCAGCAGTACCTATAATTCACCCCTCCACTTT. It yields the protein CASSTYNSPLHF.

J is TRBJ2-1 and V is TRBV19, with D perhaps matching TRBD2 (7 bases). CDR1 is LNHDA, CDR2 SQIVND, per germline (reference sequence). V was shortened by 10 bases and J by 8 bases, with 18 bases between the two germline ends. CDR3 length equals 13 residues. The DNA for the CDR3 is TGTGCCACTAAAATCAGGGGAGGGGATGAGCAGTTCTTC. This codes for CATKIRGGDEQFF.

The V and J genes are TRBV10-2 and TRBJ1-1; weak D call: TRBD1 (5 bases). The germline V gene encodes CDR1 WSHSY and CDR2 SAAADI. The CDR3 sequence is 13 residues long. V lost 2 bases and J 5 bases, leaving 9 bases between the germline ends. This CDR3 reads CASSELGETEAFF. The CDR3 region has the DNA TGCGCCAGCAGTGAGCTGGGGGAGACTGAAGCTTTCTTT.

The chain combines TRBV5-4 with TRBJ2-1; perhaps D is TRBD1 or TRBD2 (6 bases each). V was clipped by 0 bases and J by 8 bases, with 12 bases between them. The germline CDR1 and CDR2 sequences are SGHNT and YYREEE (reference sequence). The CDR3 totals 14 residues. The CDR3 bases are TGTGCCAGCAGCTTGGGGGGGGCGAGTCATGAGCAGTTCTTC. Translating gives CASSLGGASHEQFF. The full variable domain, its missing parts supplied by reference TRBV5-4 and TRBJ2-1, is ETGVTQSPTHLIKTRGQQVTLRCSSQSGHNTVSWYQQALGQGPQFIFQYYREEENGRGNFPPRFSGLQFPNYSSELNVNALELDDSALYLCASSLGGASHEQFFGPGTRLTVL.

J is TRBJ1-1 and V is TRBV6-5; possibly TRBD1 for D (5 bases). This CDR3 has 13 amino acids. Germline CDR1 is MNHEY and CDR2 is SVGAGI. Trimming took 4 bases from V and 8 from J, leaving 14 bases between them. CDR3 sequence: CASSSKGIGEAFF. The CDR3 region has the DNA TGTGCCAGCAGTTCAAAGGGGATAGGGGAAGCTTTCTTT.

This rearrangement joins TRBV6-5 to TRBJ2-7, with D possibly matching TRBD1 (6 bases). The length of the CDR3 is 15 residues. From germline, CDR1 is MNHEY and CDR2 SVGAGI. The V gene lost 6 bases and the J gene lost 2 bases, with 17 bases spanning the gap. The CDR3 sequence is CASSDYAGQTYEQYF. The CDR3, as DNA: TGTGCCAGCAGCGACTACGCTGGACAGACCTACGAGCAGTACTTC.

This chain links TRBV5-1 with TRBJ1-2; maybe TRBD1 (5 bases). Deletions cut 2 bases from V and 3 bases from J, with 8 bases between. Germline V gene lookup returns CDR1 SGHRS and CDR2 YFSETQ. The CDR3 loop spans 13 amino acids. The CDR3 sequence: CASSFGGDYGYTF. CDR3 bases: TGCGCCAGCAGCTTTGGAGGGGACTATGGCTACACCTTC.

This clone occurred a few times. The J gene is TRBJ1-6, the V gene TRBV4-2; D is unclear. There are 15 residues in the CDR3. Trimming shortened V by 0 bases and J by 10 bases, and 13 bases separated the two germline ends. The V gene's germline CDR1 is LGHNA and CDR2 YNFKEQ. The CDR3 sequence: CASSQDRRDGSPLHF. In nucleotides, the CDR3 is TGTGCCAGCAGCCAAGATCGCCGGGATGGGTCACCCCTCCACTTT.

V gene TRBV6-5 combines with J gene TRBJ1-6; no definite D call. Trimming shortened V by 0 bases and J by 7 bases, and 10 bases separated the two germline ends. The CDR3 spans 15 residues. From germline, CDR1 is MNHEY and CDR2 SVGAGI. CDR3 DNA: TGTGCCAGCAGTTACTCGACGGTAGGGAATTCACCCCTCCACTTT. Protein sequence: CASSYSTVGNSPLHF.

This clone was observed a single time. The chain couples TRBV7-9 to TRBJ2-5; perhaps TRBD1 as D (5 bases). The CDR3 runs to 13 residues. V lost 1 base and J 9 bases, leaving 12 bases between the germline ends. CDR1 is SEHNR, CDR2 FQNEAQ, per germline (reference sequence). The chain's CDR3 is CASSLGVRAAQYF. In DNA, the CDR3 is TGTGCCAGCAGCTTAGGTGTCAGGGCGGCCCAGTACTTC.

This clone came up a few times. The chain carries TRBV7-9 and TRBJ1-2; D remains ambiguous. Germline V gene data show CDR1 as SEHNR and CDR2 as FQNEAQ (reference sequence). The CDR3 is 15 amino acids. V was clipped by 7 bases and J by 2 bases, with 17 bases between them. This CDR3 is CASTESWSQNYGYTF. In DNA form, the CDR3 reads TGTGCCAGCACCGAATCATGGTCGCAAAACTATGGCTACACCTTC.

J is TRBJ1-1 and V is TRBV5-1; D is unresolved. V dropped 0 bases and J dropped 3 bases, with 9 bases sitting between them. This CDR3 comprises 14 residues. CDR1 SGHRS and CDR2 YFSETQ come from the germline V gene. CDR3 region: CASSLGLGDTEAFF. The CDR3 bases are TGCGCCAGCAGCTTGGGTCTCGGGGACACTGAAGCTTTCTTT. Full variable domain (missing parts from reference TRBV5-1 and TRBJ1-1): KAGVTQTPRYLIKTRGQQVTLSCSPISGHRSVSWYQQTPGQGLQFLFEYFSETQRNKGNFPGRFSGRQFSNSRSEMNVSTLELGDSALYLCASSLGLGDTEAFFGQGTRLTVV.